The 5 T cell receptor beta chains in this list originate from one sample, sequenced in a study of beta chain features in type 1 diabetes. The sequenced template was cDNA made from the entire isolated RNA. Profiled with immunoSEQ multiplex PCR; TCRdb holds only in-frame clones, not every one. The sample holds around 430,000 clones, around 30% seen once. The sequencing sample was made of naive CD4+ T cells from blood. All receptors come from a man between 18 and 35 years old in good health.

V and J are TRBV10-3 and TRBJ2-7; D might be TRBD1 (5 bases). Trimming shortened V by 11 bases and J by 3 bases, and 14 bases separated the two germline ends. This CDR3 is built from 12 residues. Germline loops: CDR1 ENHRY, CDR2 SYGVKD. The chain's CDR3 is CAHSKGFYEQYF. The CDR3 region has the DNA TGTGCCCATAGCAAGGGGTTCTACGAGCAGTACTTC.

Here the CDR3 DNA reads TGCGCCAGCAGCCAAGGAGGAGCGGGAGTCCACAATGAGCAGTTCTTC. Its protein product is CASSQGGAGVHNEQFF. The V and J genes are TRBV5-1 and TRBJ2-1; 8 bases line up with TRBD2. The ends lost 4 bases at V and 5 bases at J; junction bases unmatched: 11. This CDR3 contains 16 residues. Per the germline V gene, CDR1 is SGHRS and CDR2 is YFSETQ.

The V gene is TRBV28, the J gene TRBJ2-2; TRBD1 might be the D (5 bases). The CDR3 contains 13 residues. From germline, CDR1 is MDHEN and CDR2 SYDVKM. V dropped 8 bases and J dropped 0 bases, with 7 bases sitting between them. CDR3 bases: TGTGCCAGCGGACATACGAACACCGGGGAGCTGTTTTTT. Amino acid sequence: CASGHTNTGELFF.

This sequence joins TRBV12-5 and TRBJ2-2; D is possibly TRBD1 or TRBD2 (5 bases each). V was trimmed by 4 bases and J by 0 bases, leaving 9 bases between them. Germline lookup yields CDR1 LGHNT and CDR2 FRNRAP. The CDR3 totals 15 residues. Here the CDR3 reads CASGWGTPNTGELFF. DNA for the CDR3: TGTGCTAGTGGTTGGGGGACCCCGAACACCGGGGAGCTGTTTTTT.

This clone has more than one count but fewer than ten. This chain joins TRBV9 and TRBJ2-1, with TRBD2 matching 14 bases. The V and J ends lost 4 bases and 9 bases, in that order; junction bases with no gene match: 6. Germline CDR1 reads SGDLS; CDR2 reads YYNGEE. The CDR3 has 15 amino acids. The CDR3 is CASSLGTSGRGEQFF. CDR3 bases: TGTGCCAGCAGCCTCGGGACTAGCGGGAGAGGTGAGCAGTTCTTC. The variable domain in full, with the rest retrieved from reference TRBV9 and TRBJ2-1, is DSGVTQTPKHLITATGQRVTLRCSPRSGDLSVYWYQQSLDQGLQFLIQYYNGEERAKGNILERFSAQQFPDLHSELNLSSLELGDSALYFCASSLGTSGRGEQFFGPGTRLTVL.